Presented here are 18 T cell receptor beta chains from one specimen sequenced in a study of Graves' ophthalmopathy and Graves' hyperthyroidism. RNA transcripts were the source from which TCR beta CDR3 regions were amplified. The workflow started with a first-round RT-PCR run with HTBI primers and then moved on to a second-round multiplex PCR. TCRdb itself ran the multiplex PCR reads through MiXCR, one entry per CDR3 protein. The sample contains 300,000 to 400,000 distinct CDR3 sequences, roughly a sixth of which appear only once. Sequencing input: peripheral blood. The receptors here all came from an adult man with Graves' ophthalmopathy.

This clonotype was recorded many times. The chain uses TRBV29-1 and TRBJ1-5; no definite D call. From germline, CDR1 is SQVTM and CDR2 ANQGSEA. Trimming stripped 6 bases from V and 2 bases from J, with 14 bases between. The CDR3 length is 14 residues. CDR3 nucleotide sequence: TGCAGCGTAGTCTTTGGGGAGGGCAATCAGCCCCAGCATTTT. Protein sequence: CSVVFGEGNQPQHF.

The rearrangement joins TRBV20-1 to TRBJ2-7; 12 positions agree with TRBD2. The length of the CDR3 is 13 residues. Germline-derived CDR1 and CDR2 are DFQATT and SNEGSKA (reference sequence). The V and J ends lost 5 bases and 7 bases, in that order; junction bases with no gene match: 6. CDR3 loop: CSALLAGGWEQYF. In DNA, the CDR3 is TGCAGTGCTCTACTAGCGGGAGGTTGGGAGCAGTACTTC.

This clonotype was counted at least ten times. The rearrangement joins TRBV18 to TRBJ2-5; no firm D call. The germline V gene has CDR1 KGHSH and CDR2 LQKENI. CDR3 length: 14 amino acids. V was clipped by 1 base and J by 2 bases, with 8 bases between them. The CDR3 DNA follows: TGTGCCAGCTCACCACGGGCGATTCAAGAGACCCAGTACTTC. It is translated as CASSPRAIQETQYF.

This clonotype was found a few times. The V gene is TRBV28, the J gene TRBJ2-7, with 7 bases fitting TRBD1. Germline assignment: CDR1 MDHEN and CDR2 SYDVKM. The junction had 10 bases not matched to a gene; V was cut back by 7 bases and J by 7 bases. The length of the CDR3 is 13 residues. CDR3 in amino acids: CASNGEGASEQYF. The CDR3 DNA is TGTGCCAGCAACGGTGAGGGGGCGAGTGAGCAGTACTTC.

This clonotype was counted ten times or more. The chain recombines TRBV7-2 with TRBJ1-5; no firm D call. The CDR3 extends over 13 amino acids. Germline CDR1 SGHTA, CDR2 FQGNSA. V lost 1 base and J lost 7, with 8 bases in between. The chain's CDR3 is CASSLDEAQPQHF. The CDR3 nucleotides are TGTGCCAGCAGCTTAGATGAAGCACAGCCCCAGCATTTT. Full variable domain (outside the CDR3, taken from reference TRBV7-2 and TRBJ1-5): GAGVSQSPSNKVTEKGKDVELRCDPISGHTALYWYRQSLGQGLEFLIYFQGNSAPDKSGLPSDRFSAERTGGSVSTLTIQRTQQEDSAVYLCASSLDEAQPQHFGDGTRLSIL.

The table lists this clonotype with many counts. V usage is TRBV19 and J usage is TRBJ1-1, with D uncertain. V lost 3 bases and J 5 bases, leaving 7 bases between the germline ends. The length of the CDR3 is 12 residues. Per the germline V gene, CDR1 is LNHDA and CDR2 is SQIVND (reference sequence). The DNA of the CDR3 is TGTGCCAGTAGTATTGGCCCTACTGAAGCTTTCTTT. It encodes CASSIGPTEAFF.

The chain has TRBV12-3 or TRBV12-4 and TRBJ2-7; 8 bases map to TRBD2. The CDR3 has 15 amino acids. The trim removed 2 bases at V and 2 bases at J, leaving 5 bases unmatched. The CDR3 sequence: CASSLYPAGAYEQYF. The CDR3 DNA sequence: TGTGCCAGCAGTTTATACCCAGCGGGGGCCTACGAGCAGTACTTC.

This clonotype was detected many times. The rearrangement uses TRBV6-5 and TRBJ2-3; either TRBD1 or TRBD2 may fit D (5 bases each). V was pared by 4 bases and J by 0 bases, with 14 bases between. Germline lookup yields CDR1 MNHEY and CDR2 SVGAGI. This CDR3 comprises 16 residues. The CDR3 DNA follows: TGTGCCAGCAGTTCCGGGGTCGGGGCTAGCACAGATACGCAGTATTTT. Translated, it gives CASSSGVGASTDTQYF.

This clonotype was counted many times. The chain's CDR3 is CASRRTSGVETQYF. As DNA, the CDR3 is TGTGCCAGCAGGCGGACTAGCGGGGTCGAGACCCAGTACTTC. The genes are TRBV7-2 and TRBJ2-5; 12 bases map to TRBD2. Unmatched junction bases numbered 4, after V lost 6 bases and J lost 5 bases. This CDR3 region has 14 residues. Germline V gene lookup returns CDR1 SGHTA and CDR2 FQGNSA.

The V and J genes are TRBV30 and TRBJ2-2, with D tentatively TRBD1 (7 bases). The CDR3 has 12 residues. V shed 4 bases and J shed 9 bases, with 12 bases lying between them. CDR1 is GTSNPN, CDR2 SVGIG, per germline (reference sequence). CDR3 DNA: TGTGCCTGGACTGACAGGGACTGGGAGCTGTTTTTT. Protein product: CAWTDRDWELFF. Together with reference TRBV30 and TRBJ2-2, the CDR3 gives the full variable domain: SQTIHQWPATLVQPVGSPLSLECTVEGTSNPNLYWYRQAAGRGLQLLFYSVGIGQISSEVPQNLSASRPQDRQFILSSKKLLLSDSGFYLCAWTDRDWELFFGEGSRLTVL.

This clonotype appeared many times. The V and J genes are TRBV6-5 and TRBJ1-1, with TRBD1 matching 9 bases. With 2 bases clipped from V and 4 bases from J, the junction kept 5 bases outside the gene matches. CDR1 is MNHEY, CDR2 SVGAGI, per germline. This CDR3 contains 15 residues. DNA of the CDR3: TGTGCCAGCAGTTACCAGGGACAGGGTGTCACTGAAGCTTTCTTT. It encodes CASSYQGQGVTEAFF.

This clonotype was counted at least ten times. This rearrangement joins TRBV24-1 to TRBJ2-3; D call uncertain. Deletions cut 2 bases from V and 4 bases from J, with 6 bases between. CDR3 size: 13 residues. Germline V gives CDR1 KGHDR, CDR2 SFDVKD. In DNA form, the CDR3 reads TGTGCCACCAGTGATTACGAAGCAGATACGCAGTATTTT. It codes for CATSDYEADTQYF.

In its sample, this clonotype was seen many times. CDR3 amino acids: CSARSGWYGYTF. The DNA for the CDR3 is TGCAGCGCCAGATCAGGGTGGTATGGCTACACCTTC. The chain uses TRBV29-1 and TRBJ1-2; tentatively, D is TRBD1 (5 bases). Germline CDR1 is SQVTM and CDR2 is ANQGSEA. The CDR3 extends over 12 amino acids. V dropped 7 bases and J dropped 5 bases, with 14 bases sitting between them.

In this sample, this clonotype turned up a few times. The junction departs from germline at one end; a sequencing error may be responsible. The chain links TRBV2 to TRBJ1-2; unclear D gene. Germline V gene data show CDR1 as SNHLY and CDR2 as FYNNEI. The CDR3 has 13 amino acids. CDR3 bases: TGTGCCAGCAGTGTACCACGTCGCTATGGCTACATCTTC. This translates into CASSVPRRYGYIF. Variable domain in full (rest from reference TRBV2 and TRBJ1-2): EPEVTQTPSHQVTQMGQEVILRCVPISNHLYFYWYRQILGQKVEFLVSFYNNEISEKSEIFDDQFSVERPDGSNFTLKIRSTKLEDSAMYFCASSVPRRYGYIFGSGTRLTVV.

This clonotype was recorded at least ten times. The chain joins TRBV20-1 to TRBJ1-1; 7 bases match TRBD1. CDR1 is DFQATT and CDR2 is SNEGSKA in the germline V gene (reference sequence). This CDR3 has 14 amino acids. The J segment lost 0 bases and the V segment lost 7 bases, leaving 8 bases of the junction unmatched. The CDR3 loop reads CSVPDRTMNTEAFF. The CDR3 DNA reads TGCAGTGTACCGGACAGGACAATGAACACTGAAGCTTTCTTT.

This clonotype was counted ten times or more. The gene calls are TRBV6-5 and TRBJ1-1, with 7 bases fitting TRBD1. From germline, CDR1 is MNHEY and CDR2 SVGAGI. V gave up 6 bases and J gave up 1 base; unmatched junction bases: 11. This CDR3 is 16 amino acids long. The CDR3 DNA is TGTGCCAGCAGGGGACAGAGGAGGCATGGGAACACTGAAGCTTTCTTT. This encodes CASRGQRRHGNTEAFF.

CDR3: CASGDKTGWWFEQYF. CDR3 bases: TGTGCCAGCGGGGACAAGACAGGTTGGTGGTTCGAGCAGTACTTC. The chain employs TRBV28 and TRBJ2-7, with D perhaps TRBD1 (6 bases). Trimming took off 8 bases at V and 6 bases at J, with 23 bases between the two ends. The CDR3 runs to 15 residues. The V gene's germline CDR1 is MDHEN and CDR2 SYDVKM.

This clonotype was observed many times. This chain links TRBV20-1 with TRBJ2-7; perhaps TRBD2 as D (6 bases). V lost 6 bases and J 7 bases, leaving 13 bases between the germline ends. CDR3 length: 11 amino acids. From germline, CDR1 is DFQATT and CDR2 SNEGSKA (reference sequence). The CDR3 DNA reads TGCAGTGCACCTACTAGCACAGAGCAGTACTTC. This sequence encodes CSAPTSTEQYF.